This TCR beta chain is from a study of blood T cell repertoires in COVID-19. At the level of the study: From T cells, B-cell-depleted T cells, or PBMCs came the material, which was cDNA or gDNA.

Repertoires were generated with immunoSEQ multiplex PCR, while TCRdb's copy carries only in-frame clones and drops some. In the table there are 80,000 to 90,000 clones, around 80% of which are singletons. This CDR3 spans 12 amino acids. V trimming: 4 bases; J trimming: 9 bases; junction bases outside the gene matches: 4. Looked up from germline, CDR1 is LNHDA and CDR2 is SQIVND (reference sequence). The sequence was collected from a woman aged 80 or older with acute or convalescent COVID-19. Sequenced: peripheral blood. V gene TRBV19 combines with J gene TRBJ2-3; 7 bases match TRBD2. CDR3 protein: CASSRGGYTQYF. CDR3 DNA: TGTGCCAGTAGTAGGGGGGGATACACGCAGTATTTT.